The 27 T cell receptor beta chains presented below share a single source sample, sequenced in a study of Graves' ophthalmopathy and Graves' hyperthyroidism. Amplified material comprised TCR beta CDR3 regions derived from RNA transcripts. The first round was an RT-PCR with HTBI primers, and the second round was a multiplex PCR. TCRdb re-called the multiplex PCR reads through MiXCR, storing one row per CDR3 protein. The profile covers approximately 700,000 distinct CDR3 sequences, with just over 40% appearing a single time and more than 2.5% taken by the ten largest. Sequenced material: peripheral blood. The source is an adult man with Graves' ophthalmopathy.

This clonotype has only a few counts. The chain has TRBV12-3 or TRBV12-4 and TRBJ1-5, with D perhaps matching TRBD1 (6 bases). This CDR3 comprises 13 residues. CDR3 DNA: TGTGCTAGCTTGGGGGGCGAGGGAAAGCCCCAGCATTTT. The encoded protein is CASLGGEGKPQHF.

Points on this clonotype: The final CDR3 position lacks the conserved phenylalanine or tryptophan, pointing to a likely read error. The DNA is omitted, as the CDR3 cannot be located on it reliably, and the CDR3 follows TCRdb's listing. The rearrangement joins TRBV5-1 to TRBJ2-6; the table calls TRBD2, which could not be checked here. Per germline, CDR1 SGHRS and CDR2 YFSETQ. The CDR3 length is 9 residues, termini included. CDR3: CASSLATGL.

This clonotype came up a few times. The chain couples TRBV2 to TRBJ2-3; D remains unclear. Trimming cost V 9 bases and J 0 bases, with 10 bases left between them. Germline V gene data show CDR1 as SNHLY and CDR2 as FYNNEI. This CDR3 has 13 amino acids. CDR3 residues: CARRPTSTDTQYF. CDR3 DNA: TGTGCCAGACGGCCGACAAGCACAGATACGCAGTATTTT.

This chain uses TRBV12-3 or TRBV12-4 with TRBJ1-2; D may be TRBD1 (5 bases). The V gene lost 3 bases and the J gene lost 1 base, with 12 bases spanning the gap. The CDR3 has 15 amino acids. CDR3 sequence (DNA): TGTGCCAGCAGTTTGGGGCCTAGATATAACTATGGCTACACCTTC. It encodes CASSLGPRYNYGYTF.

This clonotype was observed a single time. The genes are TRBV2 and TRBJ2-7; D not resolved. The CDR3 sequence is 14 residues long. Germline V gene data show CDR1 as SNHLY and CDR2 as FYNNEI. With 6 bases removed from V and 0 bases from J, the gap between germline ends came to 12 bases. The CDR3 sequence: CASSPTVSSYEQYF. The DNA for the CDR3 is TGTGCCAGCAGCCCGACTGTGAGCTCCTACGAGCAGTACTTC.

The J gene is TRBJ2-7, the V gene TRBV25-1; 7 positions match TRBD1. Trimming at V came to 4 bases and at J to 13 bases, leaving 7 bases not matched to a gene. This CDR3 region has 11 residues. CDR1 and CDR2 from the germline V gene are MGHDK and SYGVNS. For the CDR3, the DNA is TGTGCCAGCAGTGGTGGGACAGACAATTACTTC. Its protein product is CASSGGTDNYF.

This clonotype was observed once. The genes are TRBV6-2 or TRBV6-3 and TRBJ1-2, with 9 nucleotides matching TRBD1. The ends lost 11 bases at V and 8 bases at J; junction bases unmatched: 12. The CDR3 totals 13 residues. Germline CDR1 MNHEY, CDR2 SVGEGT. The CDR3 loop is CAVLPGQGEGYTF. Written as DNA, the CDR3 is TGTGCCGTGTTACCGGGACAGGGTGAGGGCTACACCTTC.

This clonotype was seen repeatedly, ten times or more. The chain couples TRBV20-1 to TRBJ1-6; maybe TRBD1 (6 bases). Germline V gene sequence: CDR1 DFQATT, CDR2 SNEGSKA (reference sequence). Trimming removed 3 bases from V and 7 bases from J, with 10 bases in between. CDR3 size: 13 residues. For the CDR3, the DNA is TGCAGTGCTAGTTGGCAGGGGAATTCACCCCTCCACTTT. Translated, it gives CSASWQGNSPLHF.

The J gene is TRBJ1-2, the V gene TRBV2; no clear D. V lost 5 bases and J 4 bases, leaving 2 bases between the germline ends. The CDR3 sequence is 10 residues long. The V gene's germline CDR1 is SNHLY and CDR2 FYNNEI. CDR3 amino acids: CASSPYGYTF. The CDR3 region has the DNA TGTGCCAGCAGTCCCTATGGCTACACCTTC.

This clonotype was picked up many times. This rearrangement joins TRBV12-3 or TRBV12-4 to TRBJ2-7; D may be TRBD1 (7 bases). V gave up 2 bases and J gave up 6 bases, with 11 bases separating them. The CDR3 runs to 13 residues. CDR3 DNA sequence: TGTGCCAGCAGTTTAAACAGGGGAGGCGAGCAGTACTTC. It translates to CASSLNRGGEQYF.

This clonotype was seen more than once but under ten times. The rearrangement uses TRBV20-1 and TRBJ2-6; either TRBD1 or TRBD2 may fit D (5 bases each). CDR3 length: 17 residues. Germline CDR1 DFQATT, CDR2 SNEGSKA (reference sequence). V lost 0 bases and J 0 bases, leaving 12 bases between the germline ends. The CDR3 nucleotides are TGCAGTGCTAGAGATACGAGGGGTGGCTCTGGGGCCAACGTCCTGACTTTC. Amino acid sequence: CSARDTRGGSGANVLTF.

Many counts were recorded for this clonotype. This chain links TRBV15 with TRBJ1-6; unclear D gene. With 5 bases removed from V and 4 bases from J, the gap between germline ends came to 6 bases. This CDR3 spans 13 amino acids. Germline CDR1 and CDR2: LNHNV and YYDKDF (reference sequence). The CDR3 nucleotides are TGTGCCACCAGCGGCCTTTATAATTCACCCCTCCACTTT. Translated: CATSGLYNSPLHF.

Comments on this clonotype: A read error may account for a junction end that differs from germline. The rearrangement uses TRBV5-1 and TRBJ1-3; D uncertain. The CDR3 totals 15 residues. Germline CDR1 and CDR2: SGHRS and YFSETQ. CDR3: CASSLGRTTTNTIYF. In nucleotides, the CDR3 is TGTGCCAGCAGCTTAGGACGGACGACTACGAACACCATATATTTT.

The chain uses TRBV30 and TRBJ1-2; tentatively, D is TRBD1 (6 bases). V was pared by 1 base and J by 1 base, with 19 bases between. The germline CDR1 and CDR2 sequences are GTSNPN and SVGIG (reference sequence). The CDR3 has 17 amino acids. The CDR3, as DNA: TGTGCCTGGAGTGCCACCACTAGGACAGATTATAACTATGGCTACACCTTC. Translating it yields CAWSATTRTDYNYGYTF.

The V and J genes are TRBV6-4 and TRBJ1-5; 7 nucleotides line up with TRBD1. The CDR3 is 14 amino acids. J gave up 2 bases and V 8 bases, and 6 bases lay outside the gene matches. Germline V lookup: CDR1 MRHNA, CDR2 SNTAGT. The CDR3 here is CASDRVGRNQPQHF. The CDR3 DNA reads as TGTGCCAGCGACAGGGTCGGACGCAATCAGCCCCAGCATTTT.

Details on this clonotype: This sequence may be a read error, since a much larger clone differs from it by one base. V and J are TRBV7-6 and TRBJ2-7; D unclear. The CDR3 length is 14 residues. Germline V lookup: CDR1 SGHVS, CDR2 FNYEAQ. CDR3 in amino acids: CASSPTGRKGEQCF. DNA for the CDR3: TGTGCCAGCAGCCCCACCGGACGGAAGGGCGAGCAGTGCTTC.

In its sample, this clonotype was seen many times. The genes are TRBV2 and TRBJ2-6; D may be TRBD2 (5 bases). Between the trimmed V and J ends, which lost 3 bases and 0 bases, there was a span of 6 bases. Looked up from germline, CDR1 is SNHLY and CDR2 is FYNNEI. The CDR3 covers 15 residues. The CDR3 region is CASSDEGSGANVLTF. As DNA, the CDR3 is TGTGCCAGCAGTGACGAGGGCTCTGGGGCCAACGTCCTGACTTTC.

In nucleotides, the CDR3 is TGTGCCAGCACGATCGGGGAGACCCAGTACTTC. Translated: CASTIGETQYF. The J gene is TRBJ2-5, the V gene TRBV2; D call uncertain. The CDR3 is 11 amino acids. Between the trimmed V and J ends, which lost 7 bases and 5 bases, there was a span of 8 bases. In germline, CDR1 is SNHLY, CDR2 FYNNEI.

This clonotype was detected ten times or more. The CDR3 here is CATMARGNTEAFF. The DNA of the CDR3 is TGTGCCACCATGGCCCGCGGGAACACTGAAGCTTTCTTT. The V and J genes are TRBV24-1 and TRBJ1-1; D is ambiguous. The germline V and J ends were trimmed by 8 bases and 1 base, with 10 bases remaining between them. Germline CDR1 and CDR2: KGHDR and SFDVKD. The CDR3 loop spans 13 amino acids.

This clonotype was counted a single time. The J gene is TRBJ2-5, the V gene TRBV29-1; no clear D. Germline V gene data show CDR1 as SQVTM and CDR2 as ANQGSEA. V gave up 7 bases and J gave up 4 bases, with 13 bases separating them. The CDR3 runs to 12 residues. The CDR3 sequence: CSDVGISETQYF. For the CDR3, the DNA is TGCAGCGACGTGGGCATTTCAGAGACCCAGTACTTC.

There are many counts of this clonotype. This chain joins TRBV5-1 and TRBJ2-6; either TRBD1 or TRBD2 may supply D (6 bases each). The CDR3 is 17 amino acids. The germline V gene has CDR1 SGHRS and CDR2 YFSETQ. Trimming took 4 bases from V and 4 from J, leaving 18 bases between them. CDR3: CASSTFGGPVGANVLTF. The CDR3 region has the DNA TGCGCCAGCAGCACCTTTGGGGGGCCGGTAGGGGCCAACGTCCTGACTTTC.

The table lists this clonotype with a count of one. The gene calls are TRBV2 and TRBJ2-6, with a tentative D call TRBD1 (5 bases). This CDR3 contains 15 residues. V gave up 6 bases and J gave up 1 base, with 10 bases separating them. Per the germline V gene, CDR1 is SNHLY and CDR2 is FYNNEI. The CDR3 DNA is TGTGCCAGCAGGGTAGACAGATCTGGGGCCAACGTCCTGACTTTC. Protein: CASRVDRSGANVLTF.

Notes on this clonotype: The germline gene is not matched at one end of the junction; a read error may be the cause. The CDR3: CASSQGYSGDNEKLFF. The CDR3 DNA follows: TGCGCCAGCAGCCAAGGGTACAGTGGGGATAATGAAAAACTGTTTTTT. V and J are TRBV7-2 and TRBJ1-4, with D unclear. The CDR3 contains 16 residues. Germline CDR1 SGHTA, CDR2 FQGNSA.

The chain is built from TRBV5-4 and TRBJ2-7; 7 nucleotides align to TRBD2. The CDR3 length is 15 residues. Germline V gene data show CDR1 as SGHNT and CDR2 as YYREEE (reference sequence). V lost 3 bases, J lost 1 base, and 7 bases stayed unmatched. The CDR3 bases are TGTGCCAGCAGCTCGACCGGGACTATATCCTACGAGCAGTACTTC. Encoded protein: CASSSTGTISYEQYF.

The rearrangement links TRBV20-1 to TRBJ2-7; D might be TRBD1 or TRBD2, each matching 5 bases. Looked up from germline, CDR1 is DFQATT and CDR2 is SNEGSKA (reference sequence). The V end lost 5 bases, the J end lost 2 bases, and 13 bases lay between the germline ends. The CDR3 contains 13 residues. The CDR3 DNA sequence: TGCAGTGCTCGGGGCCATTTAACCTACGAGCAGTACTTC. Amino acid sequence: CSARGHLTYEQYF.

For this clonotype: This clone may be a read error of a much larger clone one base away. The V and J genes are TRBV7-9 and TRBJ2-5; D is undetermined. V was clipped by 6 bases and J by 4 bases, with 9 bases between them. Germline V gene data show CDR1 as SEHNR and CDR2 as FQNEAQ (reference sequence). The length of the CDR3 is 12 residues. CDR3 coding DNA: TGTGCCAGCAGGCCAACGGGAGAGACCCAGTACTTC. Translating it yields CASRPTGETQYF.

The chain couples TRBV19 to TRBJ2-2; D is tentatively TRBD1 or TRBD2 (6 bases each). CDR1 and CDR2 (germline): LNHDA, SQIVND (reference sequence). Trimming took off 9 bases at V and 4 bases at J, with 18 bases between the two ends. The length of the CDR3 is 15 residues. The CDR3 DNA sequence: TGTGCCAGCCCCCGGGACTCACAGGGCACCGGGGAGCTGTTTTTT. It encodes CASPRDSQGTGELFF.